This T cell receptor (beta chain) was profiled in a study of blood T cell repertoires in COVID-19. Overall study context: Samples taken during acute and convalescent COVID-19 were collected in the United States, Italy and Spain. The cDNA or gDNA used as material had been derived from T cells, B-cell-depleted T cells, or PBMCs.

The CDR3 loop spans 15 amino acids. V dropped 5 bases and J dropped 2 bases, with 13 bases sitting between them. Germline loops: CDR1 SGHTA, CDR2 FQGNSA. Libraries were prepared by immunoSEQ multiplex PCR; TCRdb keeps only in-frame clonotypes and omits some of them. Altogether 200,000 to 250,000 clones are present, roughly 80% being singletons, with the ten largest covering roughly 5.3%. The sequence was collected from an older woman who had recovered from COVID-19. The chain is built from TRBV7-2 and TRBJ1-5; weak D call: TRBD1 (5 bases). Sequencing was done on a sample of peripheral blood. DNA for the CDR3: TGTGCCAGCAGCATACAGGTCGAACGCAATCAGCCCCAGCATTTT. The encoded protein is CASSIQVERNQPQHF.